This TCR beta chain was obtained from a study of T cells in Graves' hyperthyroidism and ophthalmopathy. Study-wide findings and caveats: By a 13 V-J model, ophthalmopathy was set apart from stable hyperthyroidism. Blood also held most thyroid clonotypes expanded beyond 0.001.

The CDR3 covers 14 residues. Germline V gives CDR1 KGHDR, CDR2 SFDVKD. The J segment lost 4 bases and the V segment lost 7 bases, leaving 5 bases of the junction unmatched. Clinicians diagnosed patients from clinical symptoms, serum thyroxine and TRAb, thyroid ultrasound and orbital computed tomography. Fresh peripheral blood, around 9.5 ml, yielded the PBMCs. Amplification targeted TCR beta CDR3 regions from RNA transcripts. HTBI primers were used for first-round RT-PCR of the TCR CDR3. Via MiXCR, TCRdb re-called the multiplex PCR reads, giving one row per CDR3 protein. The sample holds over 400,000 distinct CDR3 sequences; roughly 14% are singletons and the top ten take roughly 13%. This clonotype was recorded many times. Its antigen is not known.

Sequenced sample: blood. The rearrangement links TRBV24-1 to TRBJ2-1; TRBD2 matches at 8 bases. The clonotype originates from a young man with Graves' ophthalmopathy. The CDR3 spells CATSPRGGYNEQFF. CDR3 DNA sequence: TGTGCCACCAGCCCCCGGGGGGGATACAATGAGCAGTTCTTC.